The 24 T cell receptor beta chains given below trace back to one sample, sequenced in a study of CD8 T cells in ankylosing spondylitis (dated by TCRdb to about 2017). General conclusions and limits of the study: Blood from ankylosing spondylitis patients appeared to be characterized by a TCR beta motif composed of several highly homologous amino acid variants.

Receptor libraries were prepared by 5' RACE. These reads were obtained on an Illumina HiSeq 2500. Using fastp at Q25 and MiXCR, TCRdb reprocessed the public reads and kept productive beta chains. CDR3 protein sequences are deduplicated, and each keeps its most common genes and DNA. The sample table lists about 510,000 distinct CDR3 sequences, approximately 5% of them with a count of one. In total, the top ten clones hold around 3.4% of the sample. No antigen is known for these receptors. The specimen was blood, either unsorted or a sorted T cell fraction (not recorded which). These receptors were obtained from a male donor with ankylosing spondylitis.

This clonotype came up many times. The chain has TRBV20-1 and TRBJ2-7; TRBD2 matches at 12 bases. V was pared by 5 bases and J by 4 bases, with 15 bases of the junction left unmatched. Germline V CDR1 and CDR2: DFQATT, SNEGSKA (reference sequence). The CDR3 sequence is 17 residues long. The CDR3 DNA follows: TGCAGTGCTCACAGACTAGCGGGAGCGAGCAGAATATACGAGCAGTACTTC. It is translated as CSAHRLAGASRIYEQYF.

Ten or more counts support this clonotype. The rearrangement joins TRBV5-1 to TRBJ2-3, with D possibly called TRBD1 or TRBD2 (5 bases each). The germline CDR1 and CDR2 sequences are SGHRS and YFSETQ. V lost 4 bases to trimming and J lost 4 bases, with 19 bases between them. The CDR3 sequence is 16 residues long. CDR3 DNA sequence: TGCGCCAGCAGCCGTAAGACTCTGTCGGGGCCAGATACGCAGTATTTT. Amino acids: CASSRKTLSGPDTQYF. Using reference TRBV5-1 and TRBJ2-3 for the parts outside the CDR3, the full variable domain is KAGVTQTPRYLIKTRGQQVTLSCSPISGHRSVSWYQQTPGQGLQFLFEYFSETQRNKGNFPGRFSGRQFSNSRSEMNVSTLELGDSALYLCASSRKTLSGPDTQYFGPGTRLTVL.

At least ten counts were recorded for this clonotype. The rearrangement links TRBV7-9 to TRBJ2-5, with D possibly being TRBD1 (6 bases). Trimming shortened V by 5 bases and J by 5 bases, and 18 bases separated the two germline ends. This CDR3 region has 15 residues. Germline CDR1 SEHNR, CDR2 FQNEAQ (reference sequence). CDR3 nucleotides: TGTGCCAGCAGCCAAGGCACAGGGACGTCTGAGACCCAGTACTTC. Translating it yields CASSQGTGTSETQYF. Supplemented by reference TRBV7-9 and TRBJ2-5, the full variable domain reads DTGVSQNPRHKITKRGQNVTFRCDPISEHNRLYWYRQTLGQGPEFLTYFQNEAQLEKSRLLSDRFSAERPKGSFSTLEIQRTEQGDSAMYLCASSQGTGTSETQYFGPGTRLLVL.

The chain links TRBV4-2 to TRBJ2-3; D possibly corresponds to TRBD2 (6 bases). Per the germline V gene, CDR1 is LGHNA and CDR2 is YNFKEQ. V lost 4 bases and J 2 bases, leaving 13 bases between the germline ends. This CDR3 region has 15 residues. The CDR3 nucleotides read TGTGCCAGCAGCCCCCCCGGCGGGACCACAGATACGCAGTATTTT. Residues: CASSPPGGTTDTQYF.

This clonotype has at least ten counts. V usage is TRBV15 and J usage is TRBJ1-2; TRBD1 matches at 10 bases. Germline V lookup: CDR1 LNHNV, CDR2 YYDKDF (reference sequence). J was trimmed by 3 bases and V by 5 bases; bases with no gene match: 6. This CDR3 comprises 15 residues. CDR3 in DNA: TGTGCCACCAGCCCACGACAGGGGGCTGACTATGGCTACACCTTC. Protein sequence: CATSPRQGADYGYTF.

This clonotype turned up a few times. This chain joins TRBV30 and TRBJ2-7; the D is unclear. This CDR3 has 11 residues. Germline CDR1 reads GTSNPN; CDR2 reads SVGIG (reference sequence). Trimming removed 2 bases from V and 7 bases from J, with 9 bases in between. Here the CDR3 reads CAWSFGWEQYF. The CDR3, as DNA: TGTGCCTGGAGTTTCGGATGGGAGCAGTACTTC.

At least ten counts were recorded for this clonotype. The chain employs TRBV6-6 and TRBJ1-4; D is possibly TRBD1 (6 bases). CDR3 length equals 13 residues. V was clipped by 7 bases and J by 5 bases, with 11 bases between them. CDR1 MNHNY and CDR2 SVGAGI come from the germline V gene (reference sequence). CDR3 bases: TGTGCCAGCACAAGGGGGTTAAATGAAAAACTGTTTTTT. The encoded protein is CASTRGLNEKLFF.

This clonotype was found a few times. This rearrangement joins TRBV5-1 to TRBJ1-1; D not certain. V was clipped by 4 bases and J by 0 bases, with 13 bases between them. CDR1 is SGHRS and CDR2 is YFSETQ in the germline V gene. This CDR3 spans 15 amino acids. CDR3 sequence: CASSPGSVLNTEAFF. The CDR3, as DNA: TGCGCCAGCAGCCCTGGTAGTGTCCTGAACACTGAAGCTTTCTTT.

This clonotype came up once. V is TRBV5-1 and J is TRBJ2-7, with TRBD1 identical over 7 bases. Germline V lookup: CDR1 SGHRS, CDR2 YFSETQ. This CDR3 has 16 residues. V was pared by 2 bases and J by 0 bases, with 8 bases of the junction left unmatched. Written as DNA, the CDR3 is TGCGCCAGCAGCTTCGCGAGGGGGCCCGCCTCCTACGAGCAGTACTTC. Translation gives CASSFARGPASYEQYF.

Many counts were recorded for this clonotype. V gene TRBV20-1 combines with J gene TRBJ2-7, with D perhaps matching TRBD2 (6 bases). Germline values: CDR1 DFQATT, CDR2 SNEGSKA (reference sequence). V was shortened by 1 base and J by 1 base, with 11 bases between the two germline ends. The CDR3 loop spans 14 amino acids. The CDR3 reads CSARAASASYEQYF. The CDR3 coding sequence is TGCAGTGCTAGAGCTGCTAGCGCGTCCTACGAGCAGTACTTC.

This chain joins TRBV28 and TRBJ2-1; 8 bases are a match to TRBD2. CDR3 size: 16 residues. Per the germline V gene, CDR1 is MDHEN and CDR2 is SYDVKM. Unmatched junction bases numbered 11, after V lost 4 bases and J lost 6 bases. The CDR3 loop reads CASSYRSLAGPNEQFF. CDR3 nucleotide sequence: TGTGCCAGCAGTTATCGGTCCCTAGCGGGCCCCAATGAGCAGTTCTTC.

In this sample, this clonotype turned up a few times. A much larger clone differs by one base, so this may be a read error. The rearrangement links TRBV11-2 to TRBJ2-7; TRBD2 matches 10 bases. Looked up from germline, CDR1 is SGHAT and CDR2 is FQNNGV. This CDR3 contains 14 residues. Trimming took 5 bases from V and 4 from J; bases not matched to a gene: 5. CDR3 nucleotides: TGTGCCAGCAGCCCACTAGCGGGAAGGTACGAGCAGTACTTC. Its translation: CASSPLAGRYEQYF.

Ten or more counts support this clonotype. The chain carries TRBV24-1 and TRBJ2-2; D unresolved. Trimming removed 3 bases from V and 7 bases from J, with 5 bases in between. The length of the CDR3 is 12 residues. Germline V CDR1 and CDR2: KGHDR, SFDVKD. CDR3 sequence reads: CATSDRSGELFF. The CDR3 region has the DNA TGTGCCACCAGTGATAGGAGCGGGGAGCTGTTTTTT.

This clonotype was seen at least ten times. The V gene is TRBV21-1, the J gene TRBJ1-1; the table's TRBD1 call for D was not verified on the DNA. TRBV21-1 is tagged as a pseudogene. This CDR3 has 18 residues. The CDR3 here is CASSNRTGELFMNTEAFF. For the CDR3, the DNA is TGTGCCAGCAGCAACCGGACAGGGGAACTTTTCATGAACACTGAAGCTTTCTTT.

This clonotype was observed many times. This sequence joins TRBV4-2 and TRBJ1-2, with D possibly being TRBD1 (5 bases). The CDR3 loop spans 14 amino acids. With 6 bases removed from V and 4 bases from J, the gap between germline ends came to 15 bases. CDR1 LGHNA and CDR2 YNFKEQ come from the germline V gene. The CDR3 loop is CASSDSRGGYGYTF. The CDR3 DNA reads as TGTGCCAGCAGTGACTCGAGGGGAGGCTATGGCTACACCTTC.

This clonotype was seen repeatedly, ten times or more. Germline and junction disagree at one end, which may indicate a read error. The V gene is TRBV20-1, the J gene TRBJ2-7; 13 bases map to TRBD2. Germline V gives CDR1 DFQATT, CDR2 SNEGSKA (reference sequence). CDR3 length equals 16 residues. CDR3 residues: CSALDPTSGRTYGQYF. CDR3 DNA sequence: TGCAGTGCTCTAGACCCGACTAGCGGGAGGACATACGGGCAGTACTTC.

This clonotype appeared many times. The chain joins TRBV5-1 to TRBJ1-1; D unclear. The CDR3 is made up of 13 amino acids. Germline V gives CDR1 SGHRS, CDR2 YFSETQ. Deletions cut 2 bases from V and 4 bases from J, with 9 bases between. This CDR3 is CASSFSSFTEAFF. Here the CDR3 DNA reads TGCGCCAGCAGCTTTAGCTCATTCACTGAAGCTTTCTTT.

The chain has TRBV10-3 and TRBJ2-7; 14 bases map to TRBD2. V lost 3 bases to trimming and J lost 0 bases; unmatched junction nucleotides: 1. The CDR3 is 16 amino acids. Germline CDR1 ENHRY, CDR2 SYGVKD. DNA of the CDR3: TGTGCCATCAGTGACGGGACTAGCGGGAGCTCCTACGAGCAGTACTTC. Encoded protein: CAISDGTSGSSYEQYF.

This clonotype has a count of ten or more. Here the CDR3 reads CASSYPGQPQHF. The CDR3 region has the DNA TGTGCCAGCAGTTACCCCGGTCAGCCCCAGCATTTT. The rearrangement uses TRBV28 and TRBJ1-5; D unresolved. CDR1 MDHEN and CDR2 SYDVKM come from the germline V gene. The CDR3 has 12 amino acids. V dropped 4 bases and J dropped 6 bases, with 7 bases sitting between them.

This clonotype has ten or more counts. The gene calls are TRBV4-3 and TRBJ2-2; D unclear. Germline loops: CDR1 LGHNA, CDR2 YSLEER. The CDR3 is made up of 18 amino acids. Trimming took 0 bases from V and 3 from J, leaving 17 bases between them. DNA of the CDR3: TGCGCCAGCAGCCAAGATTGGCGGACCCGGGTTGACACCGGGGAGCTGTTTTTT. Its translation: CASSQDWRTRVDTGELFF.

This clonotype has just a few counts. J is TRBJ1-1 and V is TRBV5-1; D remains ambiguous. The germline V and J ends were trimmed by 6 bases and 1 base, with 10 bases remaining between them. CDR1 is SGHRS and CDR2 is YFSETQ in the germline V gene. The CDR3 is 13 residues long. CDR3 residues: CASKLQTNTEAFF. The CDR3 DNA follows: TGCGCCAGCAAACTCCAGACGAACACTGAAGCTTTCTTT. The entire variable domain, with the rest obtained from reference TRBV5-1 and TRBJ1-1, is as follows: KAGVTQTPRYLIKTRGQQVTLSCSPISGHRSVSWYQQTPGQGLQFLFEYFSETQRNKGNFPGRFSGRQFSNSRSEMNVSTLELGDSALYLCASKLQTNTEAFFGQGTRLTVV.

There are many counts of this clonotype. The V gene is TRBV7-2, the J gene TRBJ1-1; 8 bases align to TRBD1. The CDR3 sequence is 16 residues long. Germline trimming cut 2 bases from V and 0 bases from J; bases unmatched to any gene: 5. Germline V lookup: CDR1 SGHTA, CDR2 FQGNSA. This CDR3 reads CASSLTGGALNTEAFF. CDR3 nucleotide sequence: TGTGCCAGCAGCTTAACAGGGGGAGCTTTGAACACTGAAGCTTTCTTT. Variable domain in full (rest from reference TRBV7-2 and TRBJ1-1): GAGVSQSPSNKVTEKGKDVELRCDPISGHTALYWYRQSLGQGLEFLIYFQGNSAPDKSGLPSDRFSAERTGGSVSTLTIQRTQQEDSAVYLCASSLTGGALNTEAFFGQGTRLTVV.

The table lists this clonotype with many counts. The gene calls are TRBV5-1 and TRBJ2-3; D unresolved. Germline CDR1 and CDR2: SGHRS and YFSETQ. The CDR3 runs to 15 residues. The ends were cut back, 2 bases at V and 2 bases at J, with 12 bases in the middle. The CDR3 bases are TGCGCCAGCAGCTTTCAGTTCGGTCCCACAGATACGCAGTATTTT. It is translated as CASSFQFGPTDTQYF.

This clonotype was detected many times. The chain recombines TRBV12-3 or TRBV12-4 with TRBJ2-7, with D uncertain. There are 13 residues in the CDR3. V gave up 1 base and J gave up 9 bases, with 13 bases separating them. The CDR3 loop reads CASSLVAADVQYF. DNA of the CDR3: TGTGCCAGCAGTTTAGTGGCAGCCGACGTGCAGTACTTC.